The rows below give T cell receptor beta chains drawn from one sample of a study of blood T cells in healthy people across ages. A single record per CDR3 protein comes from TCRdb applying MiXCR to the 5' RACE reads. The sample holds about 1.7 million distinct CDR3 sequences, 28% seen once. Material for sequencing was blood. These receptors were obtained from a woman in her thirties in good health. Each CDR3 is given with its conserved first and last residue. The D gene is left open where the match is weak. For some rows the clone size is stated as once, few or many, or as a class when expanded; others skip it.

v_gene: TRBV12-3/TRBV12-4
abundance: many
j_gene: TRBJ1-2
d_gene: TRBD1
CDR3nt: TGTGCCAGCACTTTTCCCCGGCAGGGGGACCACTATGGCTACACCTTC
CDR3aa: CASTFPRQGDHYGYTF

v_gene: TRBV7-9
abundance: .
j_gene: TRBJ2-2
d_gene: .
CDR3nt: TGTGCCAGCAGCTCACGAAACAGGGATGGGACCGGGGAGCTGTTTTTT
CDR3aa: CASSSRNRDGTGELFF

v_gene: TRBV4-3
abundance: few
j_gene: TRBJ1-2
d_gene: .
CDR3nt: TGCGCCAGCAGCCAAGACCCGACGTTGGATGGCTACACCTTC
CDR3aa: CASSQDPTLDGYTF

v_gene: TRBV28
abundance: .
j_gene: TRBJ2-5
d_gene: .
CDR3nt: TGTGCCAGCAGCACCCTGGCGGGGAGCCAGACCCAGTACTTC
CDR3aa: CASSTLAGSQTQYF

v_gene: TRBV5-1
abundance: few
j_gene: TRBJ2-5
d_gene: TRBD1
CDR3nt: TGCGCCAGCAGCCTTGGCGGCGCGGACAGGGGGCTAGAGACCCAGTACTTC
CDR3aa: CASSLGGADRGLETQYF

v_gene: TRBV6-2/TRBV6-3
abundance: many
j_gene: TRBJ2-1
d_gene: .
CDR3nt: TGTGCCAGCAGCCAAACCCCCAATGAGCAGTTCTTC
CDR3aa: CASSQTPNEQFF

v_gene: TRBV19
abundance: .
j_gene: TRBJ1-5
d_gene: .
CDR3nt: TGTGCCAGTAGTATTCCGGGACTGACCTTAAATCAGCCCCAGCATTTT
CDR3aa: CASSIPGLTLNQPQHF

v_gene: TRBV5-5
abundance: few
j_gene: TRBJ1-6
d_gene: .
CDR3nt: TGTGCCAGCAGATCTGACCCTAATTCACCCCTCCACTTT
CDR3aa: CASRSDPNSPLHF

v_gene: TRBV3-1
abundance: .
j_gene: TRBJ2-5
d_gene: .
CDR3nt: TGTGCCAGCAGCCAGTATTTTTGGGATGAAGGAAGGGAGACCCAGTACTTC
CDR3aa: CASSQYFWDEGRETQYF

v_gene: TRBV5-4
abundance: few
j_gene: TRBJ2-5
d_gene: TRBD1
CDR3nt: TGTGCCAGCAGCTTTGCGAGGGGGCGCCAAGAGACCCAGTACTTC
CDR3aa: CASSFARGRQETQYF

v_gene: TRBV7-2
abundance: many
j_gene: TRBJ2-7
d_gene: TRBD2
CDR3nt: TGTGCCAGCAGCTCGAAGGGACTAGTTAGCTCCTACGAGCAGTACTTC
CDR3aa: CASSSKGLVSSYEQYF

v_gene: TRBV6-5
abundance: many
j_gene: TRBJ1-2
d_gene: .
CDR3nt: TGTGCCAGCAGCCAGATCGGGGGCGAGACTAGCTACACCTTC
CDR3aa: CASSQIGGETSYTF

v_gene: TRBV20-1
abundance: few
j_gene: TRBJ1-2
d_gene: .
CDR3nt: TGCAGTGCTCCTACCGGACAAGATGGCTACACCTTC
CDR3aa: CSAPTGQDGYTF

v_gene: TRBV20-1
abundance: few
j_gene: TRBJ1-5
d_gene: .
CDR3nt: TGCAGTGCTAGTAAACATGTTAGCAATCAGCCCCAGCATTTT
CDR3aa: CSASKHVSNQPQHF

v_gene: TRBV5-1
abundance: .
j_gene: TRBJ2-7
d_gene: .
CDR3nt: TGCGCCAGCAGCTTGGGACAGGCTGGTTACGAGCAGTACTTC
CDR3aa: CASSLGQAGYEQYF

v_gene: TRBV7-8
abundance: few
j_gene: TRBJ1-2
d_gene: .
CDR3nt: TGTGCCAGCAGCTTAGCGCTAAAGGACAGCTATGGCTACACCTTC
CDR3aa: CASSLALKDSYGYTF

v_gene: TRBV11-2
abundance: .
j_gene: TRBJ2-1
d_gene: .
CDR3nt: TGTGCCAGCAGTTATGCGGATAGCTCCTACAATGAGCAGTTCTTC
CDR3aa: CASSYADSSYNEQFF

v_gene: TRBV11-1
abundance: .
j_gene: TRBJ2-1
d_gene: TRBD1
CDR3nt: TGTGCCATACCACAGGGGGCGCCCGCCTACAATGAGCAGTTCTTC
CDR3aa: CAIPQGAPAYNEQFF

v_gene: TRBV7-9
abundance: few
j_gene: TRBJ2-1
d_gene: .
CDR3nt: TGTGCCAGCAGCGATTGGCGCCGCGGTCAAAATGAGCAGTTCTTC
CDR3aa: CASSDWRRGQNEQFF

v_gene: TRBV7-9
abundance: many
j_gene: TRBJ2-5
d_gene: .
CDR3nt: TGTGCCAGCAGCTATGAGACCCAGTACTTC
CDR3aa: CASSYETQYF

v_gene: TRBV7-7
abundance: .
j_gene: TRBJ1-1
d_gene: .
CDR3nt: TGTGCCAGCAGCTTAGCGCTTTGGGGCCTGAACACTGAAGCTTTCTTT
CDR3aa: CASSLALWGLNTEAFF

v_gene: TRBV12-3/TRBV12-4
abundance: .
j_gene: TRBJ2-7
d_gene: TRBD2
CDR3nt: TGTGCCAGCAGTTTAGTGGTACGGACTAGCGGCTCCTACGAGCAGTACTTC
CDR3aa: CASSLVVRTSGSYEQYF

v_gene: TRBV4-3
abundance: .
j_gene: TRBJ2-1
d_gene: .
CDR3nt: TGCGCCAGCAGTCCCTCGTTCGGACCCGCCAGCTCCTACAATGAGCAGTTCTTC
CDR3aa: CASSPSFGPASSYNEQFF

v_gene: TRBV7-2
abundance: few
j_gene: TRBJ1-2
d_gene: .
CDR3nt: TGTGCCAGCAGCTCCAAAGGAGGGCAGCTTACCTATGGCTACACCTTC
CDR3aa: CASSSKGGQLTYGYTF

v_gene: TRBV5-6
abundance: many
j_gene: TRBJ2-7
d_gene: .
CDR3nt: TGTGCCAGCAGCTCACAGGGTAGCGAGCAGTACTTC
CDR3aa: CASSSQGSEQYF

v_gene: TRBV6-5
abundance: .
j_gene: TRBJ2-7
d_gene: .
CDR3nt: TGTGCCAGCAGTTCGTGGAGGGGCGAGCAGTACTTC
CDR3aa: CASSSWRGEQYF

v_gene: TRBV7-9
abundance: few
j_gene: TRBJ2-7
d_gene: .
CDR3nt: TGTGCCAGCAGTCGAGGGGGGGAGGTCTACGAGCAGTACTTC
CDR3aa: CASSRGGEVYEQYF

v_gene: TRBV20-1
abundance: .
j_gene: TRBJ2-7
d_gene: .
CDR3nt: TGCAGTGTCAGAGGGGTCGGCAGTACCTACGAGCAGTACTTC
CDR3aa: CSVRGVGSTYEQYF

v_gene: TRBV7-2
abundance: few
j_gene: TRBJ2-5
d_gene: .
CDR3nt: TGTGCCAGCAGCTGGTCTCCTGGCGCGCAAGAGACCCAGTACTTC
CDR3aa: CASSWSPGAQETQYF

v_gene: TRBV6-5
abundance: .
j_gene: TRBJ1-2
d_gene: .
CDR3nt: TGTGCCAGCAGAACGGGGGCCGTCTATGGCTACACCTTC
CDR3aa: CASRTGAVYGYTF

v_gene: TRBV9
abundance: many
j_gene: TRBJ2-1
d_gene: TRBD2
CDR3nt: TGTGCCAGCAGCGTAACCGGGACTAGCTCCTACAATGAGCAGTTCTTC
CDR3aa: CASSVTGTSSYNEQFF

v_gene: TRBV6-5
abundance: few
j_gene: TRBJ2-3
d_gene: .
CDR3nt: TGTGCCAGCAGACTGACAGACACAGATACGCAGTATTTT
CDR3aa: CASRLTDTDTQYF

v_gene: TRBV10-3
abundance: .
j_gene: TRBJ1-4
d_gene: .
CDR3nt: TGTGCCATCAGTGGCGGGGTTGATGAAAAACTGTTTTTT
CDR3aa: CAISGGVDEKLFF

v_gene: TRBV3-1
abundance: many
j_gene: TRBJ2-1
d_gene: TRBD2
CDR3nt: TGTGCCAGCAGCCAAGATCTCGGGGGGGTAACCAATGAGCAGTTCTTC
CDR3aa: CASSQDLGGVTNEQFF

v_gene: TRBV28
abundance: few
j_gene: TRBJ1-1
d_gene: .
CDR3nt: TGTGCCAGCAGTTCCACCCCTGGTCTGCGAGGAGCTTTCTTT
CDR3aa: CASSSTPGLRGAFF

v_gene: TRBV20-1
abundance: .
j_gene: TRBJ2-3
d_gene: .
CDR3nt: TGCAGTGCTAAACCCGCCGTCCTAAACACAGATACGCAGTGTTTT
CDR3aa: CSAKPAVLNTDTQCF

v_gene: TRBV15
abundance: .
j_gene: TRBJ2-7
d_gene: TRBD1
CDR3nt: TGTGCCACCAGCAGAGACCGGGACAGGGGTAACTACGAGCAGTACTTC
CDR3aa: CATSRDRDRGNYEQYF

v_gene: TRBV10-2
abundance: few
j_gene: TRBJ1-3
d_gene: TRBD1
CDR3nt: TGCGCCAGCAGTGACCGAACAGGGGGCTCTGGAAACACCATATATTTT
CDR3aa: CASSDRTGGSGNTIYF

v_gene: TRBV6-6
abundance: few
j_gene: TRBJ2-1
d_gene: .
CDR3nt: TGTGCCAGCCGCCCCGATGACAATGAGCAGTTCTTC
CDR3aa: CASRPDDNEQFF

v_gene: TRBV28
abundance: few
j_gene: TRBJ2-3
d_gene: TRBD2
CDR3nt: TGTGCCAGCACCCCGGCAGCGGGAGGCACAGATACGCAGTATTTT
CDR3aa: CASTPAAGGTDTQYF

v_gene: TRBV28
abundance: .
j_gene: TRBJ2-7
d_gene: TRBD1
CDR3nt: TGTGCCAGCAGTTTATCCCGGACAGGCGCTTCTGGGCAGTACTTC
CDR3aa: CASSLSRTGASGQYF

v_gene: TRBV4-2
abundance: .
j_gene: TRBJ2-7
d_gene: .
CDR3nt: TGTGCCAGCAGCCAAGAGGGAGTGAGTTTTTACGAGCAGTACTTC
CDR3aa: CASSQEGVSFYEQYF

v_gene: TRBV7-2
abundance: few
j_gene: TRBJ2-1
d_gene: TRBD2
CDR3nt: TGTGCCAGCAGGCGGCGGGAGGGTGAGCAGTTCTTC
CDR3aa: CASRRREGEQFF

v_gene: TRBV7-2
abundance: .
j_gene: TRBJ2-7
d_gene: TRBD2
CDR3nt: TGTGCCAGCAGCTTAGAGGTTAGCGGGAGCTCCTACGAGCAGTACTTC
CDR3aa: CASSLEVSGSSYEQYF

v_gene: TRBV29-1
abundance: few
j_gene: TRBJ2-7
d_gene: .
CDR3nt: TGCAGCGTTGGGGGGGTCCTCTCCTACGAGCAGTACTTC
CDR3aa: CSVGGVLSYEQYF

v_gene: TRBV29-1
abundance: .
j_gene: TRBJ1-1
d_gene: .
CDR3nt: TGCAGCGTTGCTGGGGTCGGGGACACTGAAGCTTTCTTT
CDR3aa: CSVAGVGDTEAFF

v_gene: TRBV29-1
abundance: .
j_gene: TRBJ2-1
d_gene: .
CDR3nt: TGCAGCGTCCATTCGGACCCGAGCTCCTACGAGCAGTTCTTC
CDR3aa: CSVHSDPSSYEQFF

v_gene: TRBV20-1
abundance: few
j_gene: TRBJ2-3
d_gene: .
CDR3nt: TGCAGTGCTAGAGACCATAGAACAGATACGCAGTATTTT
CDR3aa: CSARDHRTDTQYF

v_gene: TRBV7-6
abundance: .
j_gene: TRBJ1-4
d_gene: TRBD1
CDR3nt: TGTGCCAGCAGCCCAGGGGGGCGCACAACGAATGAAAAACTGTTTTTT
CDR3aa: CASSPGGRTTNEKLFF

v_gene: TRBV12-3/TRBV12-4
abundance: few
j_gene: TRBJ2-1
d_gene: TRBD2
CDR3nt: TGTGCCAGCAGGGGGACTAGCGGGAGGAGGAACGAGCAGTTCTTC
CDR3aa: CASRGTSGRRNEQFF

v_gene: TRBV29-1
abundance: many
j_gene: TRBJ2-7
d_gene: .
CDR3nt: TGCAGCGCCCTGGGGGGCGGCGAGCAGTACTTC
CDR3aa: CSALGGGEQYF